The 22 T cell receptor beta chains reported below all come from one sample, sequenced in a study of tumor-infiltrating lymphocytes in primary liver carcinoma. Germline DNA was extracted alongside blood RNA, which was obtained from unsorted whole blood. From roughly 0.55 ug of total RNA, TCR beta-specific cDNA was reverse-transcribed using a constant-region primer. Three nested multiplex PCR rounds, a slightly modified ARM-PCR, produced the libraries for TCR beta. Researchers ran the first two PCR rounds for roughly 11 cycles each with TRBV1-TRBV30 forward primers and a C-beta reverse primer. TCRdb analysed the multiplex PCR reads with MiXCR anew, one entry per CDR3 protein. The profile shows hundreds of thousands of distinct CDR3 sequences, about three fifths of them singletons. Sequencing was done on a sample of peripheral blood. These receptor sequences come from a woman aged 25 to 39 with primary liver carcinoma and hepatitis B virus infection.

This clonotype has ten or more counts. The chain combines TRBV6-1 with TRBJ1-1; D is ambiguous. This CDR3 comprises 14 residues. V gave up 5 bases and J gave up 2 bases, with 12 bases separating them. In germline, CDR1 is MNHNS, CDR2 SASEGT. For the CDR3, the DNA is TGTGCCAGCAGTCCAAGACCTCAAAACACTGAAGCTTTCTTT. Residues: CASSPRPQNTEAFF.

The chain recombines TRBV12-3 or TRBV12-4 with TRBJ2-5; TRBD2 is a possible D gene (6 bases). This CDR3 is 13 amino acids long. V lost 8 bases and J 5 bases, leaving 15 bases between the germline ends. The CDR3 is CASGGTHPETQYF. In DNA form, the CDR3 reads TGTGCCAGCGGGGGGACTCACCCGGAGACCCAGTACTTC.

The gene calls are TRBV4-1 and TRBJ2-2, with 7 bases fitting TRBD2. The length of the CDR3 is 18 residues. Trimming removed 3 bases from V and 6 bases from J; junction bases left unmatched: 16. Germline V gives CDR1 MGHRA, CDR2 YSYEKL. CDR3 bases: TGCGCCAGCAGCCAGGGTCGTGGCATTCAGCGGGATCCCGGGGAGCTGTTTTTT. Translated, it gives CASSQGRGIQRDPGELFF.

V gene TRBV25-1 combines with J gene TRBJ2-7; no firm D call. Per germline, CDR1 MGHDK and CDR2 SYGVNS. The CDR3 is 13 residues long. V was shortened by 3 bases and J by 0 bases, with 6 bases between the two germline ends. The CDR3 sequence is CASSDRHSYEQYF. CDR3 DNA sequence: TGTGCCAGCAGTGACAGGCACTCCTACGAGCAGTACTTC.

This clonotype was observed at least ten times. This sequence joins TRBV4-2 and TRBJ2-1; D unclear. The CDR3 covers 13 residues. Germline CDR1 is LGHNA and CDR2 is YNFKEQ. Deletions cut 5 bases from V and 6 bases from J, with 11 bases between. CDR3 nucleotides: TGTGCCAGCAGCTACAGCAGCACCAATGAGCAGTTCTTC. Translated, it gives CASSYSSTNEQFF.

This clonotype has more than one count but fewer than ten. The chain couples TRBV4-3 to TRBJ2-2; D is possibly TRBD2 (6 bases). Germline V gene data show CDR1 as LGHNA and CDR2 as YSLEER. With 0 bases removed from V and 5 bases from J, the gap between germline ends came to 10 bases. The CDR3 covers 15 residues. The CDR3 spells CASSQDFRGTGELFF. CDR3 nucleotides: TGCGCCAGCAGCCAAGATTTCCGGGGGACCGGGGAGCTGTTTTTT.

The chain couples TRBV2 to TRBJ2-5, with TRBD2 identical over 12 bases. V was clipped by 5 bases and J by 2 bases; unmatched bases: 3. This CDR3 is 15 amino acids long. Germline CDR1 is SNHLY and CDR2 is FYNNEI. The CDR3 spells CASSWTSGIQETQYF. The CDR3 DNA follows: TGTGCCAGCAGTTGGACTAGCGGGATACAAGAGACCCAGTACTTC.

Turning to this clonotype: An end of the junction does not agree with germline; a read error may underlie this. This sequence joins TRBV11-2 and TRBJ2-1; the D gene is possibly TRBD1 (6 bases). CDR3 length: 16 amino acids. Germline CDR1 reads SGHAT; CDR2 reads FQNNGV. The CDR3 reads CVSSSKLGHENNEQFF. In nucleotides, the CDR3 is TGTGTCAGCAGCTCGAAGCTGGGACATGAAAACAATGAGCAGTTCTTC.

This clonotype showed up just a few times. J is TRBJ1-2 and V is TRBV5-6; D is undetermined. V dropped 4 bases and J dropped 4 bases, with 17 bases sitting between them. The germline CDR1 and CDR2 sequences are SGHDT and YYEEEE. CDR3 length: 15 amino acids. In nucleotides, the CDR3 is TGTGCCAGCAGCGGGCGCGGGTCCCGCCTCTATGGCTACACCTTC. This sequence encodes CASSGRGSRLYGYTF.

The rearrangement links TRBV4-1 to TRBJ2-7; perhaps TRBD1 as D (5 bases). CDR1 and CDR2 from the germline V gene are MGHRA and YSYEKL. CDR3 length equals 17 residues. Trimming took 0 bases from V and 0 from J, leaving 15 bases between them. The CDR3: CASSQDIDRRNSYEQYF. The CDR3 DNA sequence: TGCGCCAGCAGCCAAGATATAGACAGACGCAACTCCTACGAGCAGTACTTC.

The chain couples TRBV6-5 to TRBJ2-5, with D possibly TRBD1 on 5 matching bases. The CDR3 runs to 16 residues. V was pared by 0 bases and J by 0 bases, with 11 bases between. Germline V gene sequence: CDR1 MNHEY, CDR2 SVGAGI. The CDR3 loop reads CASSYSPETDQETQYF. In DNA, the CDR3 is TGTGCCAGCAGTTACTCTCCGGAGACAGACCAAGAGACCCAGTACTTC.

Comments on this clonotype: Since a much larger clone is just one base distant, this may be a read error. This sequence joins TRBV4-2 and TRBJ1-5; no definite D call. The CDR3 extends over 14 amino acids. Germline V gene data show CDR1 as LGHNA and CDR2 as YNFKEQ. CDR3 sequence (DNA): TGTGCCAGCAACCAAGTGCGGGACAATCAGCCCCAGCATTTT. Protein product: CASNQVRDNQPQHF.

The rearrangement uses TRBV11-2 and TRBJ2-2, with 11 bases lining up with TRBD2. The V gene's germline CDR1 is SGHAT and CDR2 FQNNGV. This CDR3 is built from 18 residues. V lost 6 bases and J lost 3; bases outside the gene matches: 12. The CDR3 region has the DNA TGTGCCAGCAGTTTAAGACTAGCGGGGAGATCGTACACCGGGGAGCTGTTTTTT. Protein sequence: CASSLRLAGRSYTGELFF.

The CDR3: CAIAGVCSYNEQFF. The CDR3 DNA reads TGTGCCATCGCCGGAGTCTGCTCCTACAATGAGCAGTTCTTC. This chain joins TRBV12-3 or TRBV12-4 and TRBJ2-1, with D uncertain. CDR3 size: 14 residues. V was trimmed by 10 bases and J by 0 bases, leaving 13 bases between them.

This clonotype has ten or more counts. The V and J genes are TRBV6-2 or TRBV6-3 and TRBJ2-1; D remains unclear. The CDR3 has 12 residues. CDR1 is MNHEY, CDR2 SVGEGT, per germline. Between the trimmed V and J ends, which lost 2 bases and 4 bases, there was a span of 3 bases. CDR3 nucleotides: TGTGCCAGCAGTTACCAGTACAATGAGCAGTTCTTC. Residues: CASSYQYNEQFF.

V gene TRBV13 combines with J gene TRBJ1-2; D is perhaps TRBD1 (6 bases). Trimming left V 5 bases short and J 8 bases short, with 18 bases between. Germline values: CDR1 PRHDT, CDR2 FYEKMQ (reference sequence). The CDR3 has 14 residues. CDR3 in amino acids: CASSPKGGAQGYTF. CDR3 nucleotides: TGTGCCAGCAGCCCTAAAGGGGGGGCGCAGGGCTACACCTTC.

The rearrangement joins TRBV12-3 or TRBV12-4 to TRBJ2-4, with D possibly matching TRBD2 (6 bases). The CDR3 is 18 residues long. With 7 bases removed from V and 3 bases from J, the gap between germline ends came to 25 bases. CDR3 sequence: CASIWEISGTLGKNIQYF. The CDR3 coding sequence is TGTGCCAGCATTTGGGAGATTAGCGGAACCCTGGGCAAAAACATTCAGTACTTC.

The chain uses TRBV12-3 or TRBV12-4 and TRBJ2-2; D may be TRBD1 (9 bases). With 10 bases removed from V and 7 bases from J, the gap between germline ends came to 22 bases. The CDR3 has 15 amino acids. CDR3 in DNA: TGTGCCAACACCTTAGCGGGACAGGGCGGCGGGGAGCTGTTTTTT. Translation: CANTLAGQGGGELFF.

This clonotype occurred many times. V and J are TRBV6-2 or TRBV6-3 and TRBJ2-7; D gene ambiguous. This CDR3 is built from 13 residues. Per the germline V gene, CDR1 is MNHEY and CDR2 is SVGEGT. V gave up 2 bases and J gave up 13 bases, with 18 bases separating them. CDR3 amino acids: CASSYQDRAPGYF. In DNA, the CDR3 is TGTGCCAGCAGTTACCAGGATCGGGCCCCAGGATACTTC.

As for this clonotype: This may be a read error, as it is one base from a much larger clone. This chain links TRBV4-1 with TRBJ1-5, with D uncertain. Germline assignment: CDR1 MGHRA and CDR2 YSYEKL. V was shortened by 0 bases and J by 9 bases, with 18 bases between the two germline ends. The CDR3 is 16 residues long. This chain's CDR3 is CASSQEVWARDRPQHF. CDR3 coding DNA: TGCGCCAGCAGCCAAGAGGTGTGGGCCCGCGATCGGCCCCAGCATTTT.

This rearrangement joins TRBV5-5 to TRBJ2-2; the D is unclear. The CDR3 contains 17 residues. V was cut by 5 bases and J by 0 bases, with 17 bases left in between. The germline gives CDR1 SGHKS, CDR2 YYEKEE (reference sequence). The CDR3 bases are TGTGCCAGCAGTAGGACCTGGGTGTCTCCGAACACCGGGGAGCTGTTTTTT. Translation gives CASSRTWVSPNTGELFF.

The chain combines TRBV6-5 with TRBJ2-7; D is ambiguous. Trimming pared 4 bases from V and 5 bases from J, leaving 12 bases between. The CDR3 totals 13 residues. CDR1 is MNHEY and CDR2 is SVGAGI in the germline V gene. In nucleotides, the CDR3 is TGTGCCAGCAGTTTGGAGAGGTATGACGAGCAGTACTTC. Protein: CASSLERYDEQYF.